A single TCR beta chain is shown here with its context. This clone was recorded a few times. This receptor's antigen is unknown. It has no much larger one-base neighbor in the sample; base qualities were not kept. The entire amount of isolated RNA was reverse transcribed using the High Capacity cDNA Reverse Transcription Kit, so the sequenced TCRB transcripts were expressed ones. Naive, central memory and regulatory T cell samples underwent deep immunoSEQ sequencing, averaging about 3.57 million total reads per sample. Sorted cells were lysed in RLT buffer and RNA was extracted with DNase-treated RNeasy Micro or Mini kits, depending on cell number. Each cell subset was processed on its own to prevent cross-contamination, while patient and healthy donor samples were processed together. TCRB sequences were amplified from cDNA with the immunoSEQ multiplex PCR, producing 87-bp fragments spanning the CDR3 region. The amplicons were sequenced using the Illumina HiSeq platform. For the original study's pipeline: PCR bias was corrected computationally using synthetic template baselines, and reads within Hamming distance 2 were collapsed, with unmergeable singletons discarded. Reads were aligned to IMGT to assign V, D and J genes, CDR3 length, and insertions or deletions at six rearrangement sites. Within each subset, clonotype counts were normalized to the number of sorted cells before true diversity and Gini coefficients were calculated with the tcR R package. The overlap coefficient, calculated on TCRB nucleotide sequences, was used to measure repertoire sharing. Out-of-frame TCRB sequences from naive cells were analyzed as a proxy for the pre-selection repertoire. TCRdb carries this immuneACCESS record with in-frame sequences only. Its versions omit some clonotypes, under half of them owing to an unresolved V gene in the studies checked, with the rest unexplained. The D gene and trimming were derived from the DNA, and the V and J assignments and clone size from that table. This sample comprises hundreds of thousands of clones, roughly an eighth of them detected only once. Approximately 0.022% of the sample is in the top ten clones.

This specimen comes from a study of beta chain features in type 1 diabetes (dated 2018 in TCRdb). Broadly, across the study: No differences in mean age, gender distribution, total cell number or subset yield were found between patients and healthy donors. A total of 107,917,701 sorted cells were examined across all samples, and RNA yield correlated strongly with the number of cells per subset. In the study, TCRB repertoires of sorted circulating CD4+ T cell subsets from recently diagnosed type 1 diabetes patients were compared with those of matched healthy donors. Regulatory and stem cell-like memory subsets were obtained from only 8 patients and roughly eight healthy donors, while naive and central memory subsets were obtained from all 30 or so donors. Overall study results and their limits: Only small numbers of individuals were included in the HLA sub-analyses, which left unresolved whether HLA type had any influence on TCRB rearrangement. The naive, central memory and regulatory TCRB repertoires appeared to resemble one another more closely among patients than among healthy donors. Shorter templates might be favored by PCR, yet because patient and control samples were amplified and corrected together, any such skew would affect both groups equally. Because cDNA rather than genomic DNA was sequenced, highly expressing activated cells could have been over-represented, although no difference in activation and CD3 levels was found between groups. In all four CD4+ subsets, TCRB CDR3 length was moderately but significantly shorter in type 1 diabetes patients. At VDJ recombination sites, type 1 diabetes patients had fewer insertions and more deleted nucleotides, which implies abnormalities in thymic rearrangement.

The germline V gene specifies MGHRA as CDR1 and YSYEKL as CDR2. V lost 4 bases and J lost 5 bases; the stretch between them is 23 bases long. Its CDR3 holds 17 amino acids, cysteine through phenylalanine. Only CDR3 DNA remains: 51 bases, in frame from the first base. Each donor gave one peripheral blood draw, approximately 0.11 L on average, collected into heparinised tubes. Using a panel that included CD45RO, CCR7, CD25, CD127, CD95 and CD27, naive, central memory, regulatory and stem cell-like memory CD4+ T cells were sorted on a BD FACSAria II. Every sorted population had a purity above 95%. PBMCs were isolated immediately by Lymphoprep density gradient centrifugation and stained directly without culture. So that batch effects would be minimized, each experiment stained and sorted samples in pairs, pairing one healthy donor with one patient.

The origin of this receptor is a man aged 18 to 30 with type 1 diabetes. The sample was naive CD4+ T cells from blood. The cell subset or site label of this sample denotes: true naive CD4+ T cells. The V and J segments used are TRBV4-1 and TRBJ1-2, with the D gene not confidently named. The CDR3 reads CASSPLRVGLTSYGYTF. The DNA sequence follows: TGCGCCAGCAGCCCTTTGAGGGTGGGCCTAACTTCTTATGGCTACACCTTC.